This TCR beta chain was sequenced for a study of blood T cells in healthy people across ages. Germline assignment: CDR1 MNHEY and CDR2 SMNVEV (reference sequence). The CDR3 contains 13 residues. V was shortened by 5 bases and J by 7 bases, with 14 bases between the two germline ends. Combining a sample-barcoded 5' primer with a J-beta primer mix, a second PCR ran for about 7 to 11 cycles. TCRdb redid the calling of the 5' RACE reads with MiXCR, one entry per CDR3 protein. The repertoire has over 600,000 distinct CDR3 sequences, over 20% of them found once; the top ten carry 3.5% to 4%. This TCR was sampled from a man aged 65 to 85 in good health. V and J are TRBV27 and TRBJ1-1; D perhaps matches TRBD1 (6 bases). The source material was blood. The CDR3 nucleotides are TGTGCCAGCAGTATGGCAGGGGCCGGTGAAGCTTTCTTT. It encodes CASSMAGAGEAFF.